The rows below give T cell receptor beta chains drawn from one sample of a study of blood T cell repertoires in COVID-19. Here immunoSEQ multiplex PCR was the method, and the copy in TCRdb shows in-frame clones only, minus some. The table shows approximately 35,000 clones, with more than 75% occurring only once. The sequencing input was peripheral blood. These receptors were taken from a man of 80 years or more with acute or convalescent COVID-19. The CDR3 runs from the conserved cysteine through the conserved F or W. D genes are given only for firm matches. For some rows the clone size is stated as once, few or many, or as a class when expanded; others skip it.

j_gene: TRBJ2-1; d_gene: -; len: 17; abundance: -; v_gene: TRBV5-1; CDR3aa: CASSLTSGPPRGNEQFF; CDR3nt: TGCGCCAGCAGCTTGACCAGCGGTCCTCCCCGCGGCAATGAGCAGTTCTTC
j_gene: TRBJ1-5; d_gene: TRBD1; len: 15; abundance: -; v_gene: TRBV19; CDR3aa: CASNRQGLGNQPQHF; CDR3nt: TGTGCCAGTAATCGACAGGGTTTAGGCAATCAGCCCCAGCATTTT
j_gene: TRBJ2-7; d_gene: TRBD1; len: 15; abundance: few; v_gene: TRBV18; CDR3aa: CASSPGTGYSYEQYF; CDR3nt: TGTGCCAGCTCACCAGGGACAGGGTACTCCTACGAGCAGTACTTC
j_gene: TRBJ2-5; d_gene: TRBD2; len: 15; abundance: -; v_gene: TRBV13; CDR3aa: CASSTGLAGGETQYF; CDR3nt: TGTGCCAGCAGCACCGGACTAGCGGGAGGTGAGACCCAGTACTTC
j_gene: TRBJ2-1; d_gene: TRBD2; len: 16; abundance: -; v_gene: TRBV25-1; CDR3aa: CASSESSGRLDNEQFF; CDR3nt: TGTGCCAGCAGTGAATCTAGCGGGAGATTGGACAATGAGCAGTTCTTC
j_gene: TRBJ1-1; d_gene: -; len: 15; abundance: -; v_gene: TRBV25-1; CDR3aa: CASSEWVGANTEAFF; CDR3nt: TGTGCCAGCAGTGAATGGGTGGGCGCGAACACTGAAGCTTTCTTT
j_gene: TRBJ2-5; d_gene: -; len: 18; abundance: -; v_gene: TRBV18; CDR3aa: CASSSPGAGAQYQETQYF; CDR3nt: TGTGCCAGCTCATCTCCCGGGGCGGGGGCGCAGTACCAAGAGACCCAGTACTTC
j_gene: TRBJ1-6; d_gene: -; len: 16; abundance: -; v_gene: TRBV5-4; CDR3aa: CASSRGGDAYNSPLHF; CDR3nt: TGTGCCAGCAGCCGGGGGGGAGATGCCTATAATTCACCCCTCCACTTT
j_gene: TRBJ2-2; d_gene: TRBD1; len: 12; abundance: -; v_gene: TRBV30; CDR3aa: CACRQGTGELFF; CDR3nt: TGTGCCTGTCGACAGGGAACCGGGGAGCTGTTTTTT
j_gene: TRBJ1-4; d_gene: -; len: 14; abundance: few; v_gene: TRBV7-2; CDR3aa: CASSFMEGREKLFF; CDR3nt: TGTGCCAGCAGCTTCATGGAGGGGCGTGAAAAACTGTTTTTT
j_gene: TRBJ1-5; d_gene: -; len: 15; abundance: -; v_gene: TRBV6-5; CDR3aa: CASTGRGTRHQPQHF; CDR3nt: TGTGCCAGCACCGGACGTGGGACAAGGCATCAGCCCCAGCATTTT
j_gene: TRBJ2-7; d_gene: TRBD2; len: 14; abundance: few; v_gene: TRBV11-2; CDR3aa: CASSLYPAGYEQYF; CDR3nt: TGTGCCAGCAGCTTATACCCAGCGGGATACGAGCAGTACTTC
j_gene: TRBJ2-3; d_gene: TRBD2; len: 15; abundance: -; v_gene: TRBV5-8; CDR3aa: CASSWTSGRTDTQYF; CDR3nt: TGTGCCAGCAGCTGGACTAGCGGGAGGACAGATACGCAGTATTTT
j_gene: TRBJ1-4; d_gene: -; len: 18; abundance: once; v_gene: TRBV4-1; CDR3aa: CASSQDVARTSTNEKLFF; CDR3nt: TGCGCCAGCAGCCAAGATGTCGCCAGGACTTCAACTAATGAAAAACTGTTTTTT
j_gene: TRBJ2-5; d_gene: -; len: 12; abundance: -; v_gene: TRBV5-4; CDR3aa: CASSTPGETQYF; CDR3nt: TGTGCCAGCAGCACACCCGGGGAGACCCAGTACTTC
j_gene: TRBJ1-4; d_gene: -; len: 13; abundance: few; v_gene: TRBV5-1; CDR3aa: CASSRGEYEKLFF; CDR3nt: TGCGCCAGCAGCAGGGGCGAGTATGAAAAACTGTTTTTT
j_gene: TRBJ1-6; d_gene: -; len: 17; abundance: -; v_gene: TRBV5-4; CDR3aa: CASSSTGKYTYNSPLHF; CDR3nt: TGTGCCAGCAGCTCAACAGGGAAGTACACCTATAATTCACCCCTCCACTTT
j_gene: TRBJ2-1; d_gene: -; len: 13; abundance: few; v_gene: TRBV3-1/TRBV3-2; CDR3aa: CASSQRRDNEQFF; CDR3nt: TGTGCCAGCAGCCAGAGACGGGACAATGAGCAGTTCTTC
j_gene: TRBJ2-7; d_gene: TRBD2; len: 16; abundance: -; v_gene: TRBV27; CDR3aa: CASSLSSSGGYYEQYF; CDR3nt: TGTGCCAGCAGTTTATCGTCGAGCGGGGGTTACTACGAGCAGTACTTC
j_gene: TRBJ2-7; d_gene: TRBD2; len: 14; abundance: -; v_gene: TRBV30; CDR3aa: CAWKTSGTRREQYF; CDR3nt: TGTGCCTGGAAAACCTCCGGGACTAGACGCGAGCAGTACTTC
j_gene: TRBJ2-7; d_gene: -; len: 16; abundance: -; v_gene: TRBV7-2; CDR3aa: CASSLVGVMRSYEQYF; CDR3nt: TGTGCCAGCAGCTTAGTAGGGGTTATGCGATCCTACGAGCAGTACTTC
j_gene: TRBJ2-2; d_gene: -; len: 15; abundance: -; v_gene: TRBV6-5; CDR3aa: CASSSRNGLTGELFF; CDR3nt: TGTGCCAGCAGTTCCCGGAACGGGTTGACCGGGGAGCTGTTTTTT
j_gene: TRBJ1-2; d_gene: -; len: 15; abundance: -; v_gene: TRBV5-4; CDR3aa: CASSLGGGSPYGYTF; CDR3nt: TGTGCCAGCAGCTTGGGGGGCGGCAGCCCGTATGGCTACACCTTC
j_gene: TRBJ2-3; d_gene: -; len: 12; abundance: -; v_gene: TRBV5-4; CDR3aa: CASSLSTDTQYF; CDR3nt: TGTGCCAGCAGCCTAAGCACAGATACGCAGTATTTT
j_gene: TRBJ2-1; d_gene: TRBD2; len: 16; abundance: once; v_gene: TRBV10-3; CDR3aa: CAISEVEGSLGGMQFF; CDR3nt: TGTGCCATCAGTGAGGTCGAGGGGAGTTTGGGGGGGATGCAGTTCTTC
j_gene: TRBJ2-5; d_gene: -; len: 13; abundance: once; v_gene: TRBV7-3; CDR3aa: CASSLGQQETQYF; CDR3nt: TGTGCCAGCAGCTTAGGCCAGCAAGAGACCCAGTACTTC
j_gene: TRBJ2-1; d_gene: TRBD2; len: 17; abundance: -; v_gene: TRBV24-1; CDR3aa: CATSDAGLADSYNEQFF; CDR3nt: TGTGCCACCAGTGACGCGGGACTAGCGGATTCCTACAATGAGCAGTTCTTC
j_gene: TRBJ2-1; d_gene: -; len: 15; abundance: -; v_gene: TRBV3-1/TRBV3-2; CDR3aa: CASSPAGREGNEQFF; CDR3nt: TGTGCCAGCAGCCCCGCCGGACGGGAAGGGAATGAGCAGTTCTTC
j_gene: TRBJ2-3; d_gene: -; len: 16; abundance: -; v_gene: TRBV9; CDR3aa: CASSVDPGEGTDTQYF; CDR3nt: TGTGCCAGCAGCGTAGACCCGGGTGAGGGCACAGATACGCAGTATTTT
j_gene: TRBJ1-1; d_gene: -; len: 14; abundance: -; v_gene: TRBV6-5; CDR3aa: CASRKQGSVTEAFF; CDR3nt: TGTGCCAGCAGGAAGCAGGGGTCCGTTACTGAAGCTTTCTTT
j_gene: TRBJ1-2; d_gene: TRBD1; len: 15; abundance: -; v_gene: TRBV19; CDR3aa: CASRARQGAGWGYTF; CDR3nt: TGTGCCAGTAGGGCCAGACAGGGAGCGGGTTGGGGCTACACCTTC
j_gene: TRBJ1-2; d_gene: -; len: 15; abundance: -; v_gene: TRBV3-1/TRBV3-2; CDR3aa: CASSQKGNRNYGYTF; CDR3nt: TGTGCCAGCAGCCAAAAGGGGAATCGGAACTATGGCTACACCTTC
j_gene: TRBJ2-3; d_gene: TRBD2; len: 14; abundance: -; v_gene: TRBV19; CDR3aa: CASSSSGGTDTQYF; CDR3nt: TGTGCCAGTAGTTCTAGCGGGGGCACAGATACGCAGTATTTT
j_gene: TRBJ2-7; d_gene: TRBD1; len: 15; abundance: -; v_gene: TRBV5-8; CDR3aa: CASSRTGTGFYEQYF; CDR3nt: TGTGCCAGCAGCCGTACCGGGACAGGGTTCTACGAGCAGTACTTC
j_gene: TRBJ2-5; d_gene: TRBD1; len: 14; abundance: -; v_gene: TRBV10-3; CDR3aa: CAISLGQGQETQYF; CDR3nt: TGTGCCATCAGTCTGGGACAGGGCCAAGAGACCCAGTACTTC
j_gene: TRBJ1-6; d_gene: TRBD1; len: 15; abundance: once; v_gene: TRBV5-1; CDR3aa: CASSPPGQKNSPLHF; CDR3nt: TGCGCCAGCAGCCCCCCGGGACAGAAGAATTCACCCCTCCACTTT
j_gene: TRBJ1-2; d_gene: -; len: 12; abundance: -; v_gene: TRBV28; CDR3aa: CASSRMNYGYTF; CDR3nt: TGTGCCAGCAGCAGGATGAATTATGGCTACACCTTC
j_gene: TRBJ2-7; d_gene: TRBD1; len: 13; abundance: -; v_gene: TRBV29-1; CDR3aa: CSVAKGAGYEQYF; CDR3nt: TGCAGCGTTGCAAAGGGGGCTGGCTACGAGCAGTACTTC
j_gene: TRBJ2-3; d_gene: TRBD1; len: 14; abundance: -; v_gene: TRBV28; CDR3aa: CASQRQGQSDTQYF; CDR3nt: TGTGCCAGCCAACGACAGGGTCAATCAGATACGCAGTATTTT
j_gene: TRBJ2-7; d_gene: TRBD1; len: 15; abundance: few; v_gene: TRBV28; CDR3aa: CASSFPTGGTYEQYF; CDR3nt: TGTGCCAGCAGTTTCCCGACAGGGGGGACCTACGAGCAGTACTTC
j_gene: TRBJ1-5; d_gene: -; len: 14; abundance: -; v_gene: TRBV2; CDR3aa: CASSEGAGLQPQHF; CDR3nt: TGTGCCAGCAGTGAAGGGGCAGGGCTTCAGCCCCAGCATTTT
j_gene: TRBJ2-2; d_gene: TRBD2; len: 16; abundance: -; v_gene: TRBV9; CDR3aa: CASSPDSGRATGELFF; CDR3nt: TGTGCCAGCAGCCCCGATAGCGGGAGGGCCACCGGGGAGCTGTTTTTT
j_gene: TRBJ1-2; d_gene: TRBD1; len: 14; abundance: -; v_gene: TRBV10-3; CDR3aa: CAISDQGANYGYTF; CDR3nt: TGTGCCATCAGTGATCAGGGGGCTAACTATGGCTACACCTTC
j_gene: TRBJ2-3; d_gene: -; len: 16; abundance: -; v_gene: TRBV5-6; CDR3aa: CASSLERWGGTDTQYF; CDR3nt: TGTGCCAGCAGTCTTGAGAGGTGGGGGGGCACAGATACGCAGTATTTT
j_gene: TRBJ2-3; d_gene: -; len: 16; abundance: many; v_gene: TRBV5-1; CDR3aa: CASSQLGSGSTDTQYF; CDR3nt: TGCGCCAGCAGCCAGCTGGGTAGCGGATCCACAGATACGCAGTATTTT
j_gene: TRBJ1-6; d_gene: TRBD1; len: 14; abundance: -; v_gene: TRBV6-5; CDR3aa: CAGYSGGADSPLHF; CDR3nt: TGTGCCGGCTACTCAGGGGGCGCGGATTCACCCCTCCACTTT
j_gene: TRBJ2-2; d_gene: -; len: 12; abundance: -; v_gene: TRBV7-2; CDR3aa: CASSSREGELFF; CDR3nt: TGTGCCAGCAGCTCCCGAGAGGGGGAGCTGTTTTTT
j_gene: TRBJ1-4; d_gene: TRBD1; len: 16; abundance: -; v_gene: TRBV28; CDR3aa: CASSLTGGATNEKLFF; CDR3nt: TGTGCCAGCAGTTTGACAGGGGGGGCAACTAATGAAAAACTGTTTTTT
j_gene: TRBJ1-2; d_gene: TRBD1; len: 16; abundance: -; v_gene: TRBV4-3; CDR3aa: CASSQAGQGASYGYTF; CDR3nt: TGCGCCAGCAGCCAAGCCGGACAGGGGGCTTCCTATGGCTACACCTTC
j_gene: TRBJ2-1; d_gene: -; len: 12; abundance: -; v_gene: TRBV25-1; CDR3aa: CASRTGGMGQFF; CDR3nt: TGTGCCAGCAGAACTGGGGGCATGGGGCAGTTCTTC
j_gene: TRBJ1-4; d_gene: -; len: 15; abundance: once; v_gene: TRBV9; CDR3aa: CASSPRTEGYEKLFF; CDR3nt: TGTGCCAGCAGCCCAAGGACAGAGGGTTATGAAAAACTGTTTTTT
j_gene: TRBJ2-5; d_gene: -; len: 12; abundance: -; v_gene: TRBV29-1; CDR3aa: CSVTLDQETQYF; CDR3nt: TGCAGCGTAACTTTAGACCAAGAGACCCAGTACTTC